The clone carrying this TCR beta chain was seen a single time. As yet, its antigen is unknown. The table came from immunoSEQ multiplex PCR; TCRdb's copy has only in-frame clones and leaves some out. This table holds some 130,000 clones, 75% to 90% found once. This sample is part of a study of T cell responses to AZD1222 COVID-19 vaccine. Findings and limits, study-wide: Only a handful of people who got AZD1222 tested seropositive at baseline.

The V segment lost 4 bases and the J segment 6 bases; nucleotides outside the gene matches: 4. The CDR3 length is 13 residues. The germline V gene encodes CDR1 MNHEY and CDR2 SVGAGI. The material sequenced was peripheral blood, taken on day 0 of AZD1222 vaccination. This sequence was found in an adult in good health. This chain connects TRBV6-5 to TRBJ1-2; 8 bases line up with TRBD1. CDR3 DNA sequence: TGTGCCAGCAGTTTCCGACAGGGGCATGGCTACACCTTC. It encodes CASSFRQGHGYTF.